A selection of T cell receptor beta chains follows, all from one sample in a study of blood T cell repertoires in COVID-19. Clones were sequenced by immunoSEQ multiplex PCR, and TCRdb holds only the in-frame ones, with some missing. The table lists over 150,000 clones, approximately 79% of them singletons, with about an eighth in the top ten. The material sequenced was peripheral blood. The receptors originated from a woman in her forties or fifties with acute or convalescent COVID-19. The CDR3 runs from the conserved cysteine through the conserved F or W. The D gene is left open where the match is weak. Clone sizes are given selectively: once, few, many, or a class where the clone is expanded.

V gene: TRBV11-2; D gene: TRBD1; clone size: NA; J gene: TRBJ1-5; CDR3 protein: CASSPGQGLNNQPQHF; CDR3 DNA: TGTGCCAGCAGCCCGGGACAGGGGCTAAACAATCAGCCCCAGCATTTT
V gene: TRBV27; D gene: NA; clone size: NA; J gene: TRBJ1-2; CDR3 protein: CASSLRAPPDQYTF; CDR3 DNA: TGTGCCAGCAGTTTGCGGGCCCCTCCGGATCAGTACACCTTC
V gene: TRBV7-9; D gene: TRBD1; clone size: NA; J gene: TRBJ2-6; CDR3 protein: CASSLDRGLSGANVLTF; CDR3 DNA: TGTGCCAGCAGCTTAGACAGGGGGCTCTCTGGGGCCAACGTCCTGACTTTC
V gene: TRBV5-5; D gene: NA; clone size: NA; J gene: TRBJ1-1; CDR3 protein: CASSPIGDTEAFF; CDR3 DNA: TGTGCCAGCAGCCCAATCGGGGACACTGAAGCTTTCTTT
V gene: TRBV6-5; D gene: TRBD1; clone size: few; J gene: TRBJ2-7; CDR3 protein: CASSYAGQATYEQYF; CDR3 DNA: TGTGCCAGCAGTTACGCGGGACAGGCCACCTACGAGCAGTACTTC
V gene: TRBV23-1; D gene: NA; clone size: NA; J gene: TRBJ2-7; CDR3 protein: CASSLDRVQGLPLYEQYF; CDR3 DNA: TGCGCCAGCAGTTTGGACAGGGTCCAGGGACTACCCCTCTACGAGCAGTACTTC
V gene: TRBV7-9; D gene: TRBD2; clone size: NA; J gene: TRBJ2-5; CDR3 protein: CASSLVKGLAGEETQYF; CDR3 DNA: TGTGCCAGCAGCTTAGTTAAAGGACTAGCGGGGGAAGAGACCCAGTACTTC
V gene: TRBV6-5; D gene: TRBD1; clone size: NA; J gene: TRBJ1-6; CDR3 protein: CASTLGGHNSPLHF; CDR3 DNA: TGTGCCAGCACTTTAGGGGGCCATAATTCACCCCTCCACTTT
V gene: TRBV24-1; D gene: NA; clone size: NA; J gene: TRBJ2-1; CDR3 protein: CATGASRNEQFF; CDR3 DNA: TGTGCCACCGGTGCTAGTAGGAATGAGCAGTTCTTC
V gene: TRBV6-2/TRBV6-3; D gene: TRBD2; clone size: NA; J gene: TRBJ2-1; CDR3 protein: CASSDRTSGTYNEQFF; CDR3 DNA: TGTGCCAGCAGTGATCGGACTAGCGGGACCTACAATGAGCAGTTCTTC
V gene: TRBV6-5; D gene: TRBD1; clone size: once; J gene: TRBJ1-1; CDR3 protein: CASSLRQGTEAFF; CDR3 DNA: TGTGCCAGCAGCCTGAGACAGGGAACTGAAGCTTTCTTT
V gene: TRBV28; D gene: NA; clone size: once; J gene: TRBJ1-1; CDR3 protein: CASSPVWLSNRVLNTEAFF; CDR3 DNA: TGTGCCAGCAGTCCGGTGTGGTTATCTAACAGGGTTTTGAACACTGAAGCTTTCTTT
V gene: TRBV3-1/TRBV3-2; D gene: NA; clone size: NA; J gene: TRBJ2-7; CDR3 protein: CASSQGGPNEQYF; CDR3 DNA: TGTGCCAGCAGCCAAGGGGGGCCCAACGAGCAGTACTTC
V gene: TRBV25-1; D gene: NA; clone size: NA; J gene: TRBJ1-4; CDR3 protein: CASSVNRGPLEKLFF; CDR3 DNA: TGTGCCAGCAGTGTAAACCGAGGCCCGCTCGAAAAACTGTTTTTT
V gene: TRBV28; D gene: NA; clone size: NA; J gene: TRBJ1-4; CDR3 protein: CASSLQGLATNEKLFF; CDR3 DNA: TGTGCCAGCAGTTTACAAGGACTTGCAACTAATGAAAAACTGTTTTTT